This TCR beta chain was observed in a study of response to subunit inactivated influenza vaccine. Notes on the study in general: A suggestion made by the authors is that each seasonal influenza vaccination recruits few new T cells.

This CDR3 comprises 14 residues. The V gene's germline CDR1 is SQVTM and CDR2 ANQGSEA. V was trimmed by 7 bases and J by 2 bases, leaving 16 bases between them. This clonotype was detected only a few times. The antigen is not known. TCRdb re-called the RT-PCR reads through MiXCR, storing one row per CDR3 protein. The sample lists 500,000 to 600,000 distinct CDR3 sequences, 7.6% occurring once. The chain is built from TRBV29-1 and TRBJ2-3; D may correspond to TRBD1 or TRBD2 (6 bases each). This sequence was found in a man aged 45 to 70 who received an inactivated influenza vaccine. Material: PBMCs from blood, obtained less than 30 months after vaccination. DNA for the CDR3: TGCAGCGGAGAGGATAGGGGGGCCACAGATACGCAGTATTTT. Protein product: CSGEDRGATDTQYF.